Each of the 5 T cell receptor beta chains below was sequenced from the same sample in a study of blood T cells in healthy people across ages. Together with a sample-barcoded 5' primer, a J-beta primer mix was included in a second PCR lasting about 7 to 11 cycles. TCRdb itself ran the 5' RACE reads through MiXCR, one entry per CDR3 protein. The sample contains over 700,000 distinct CDR3 sequences, about 48% of which appear only once. Sequenced material: blood. The receptors were gathered from a man of 80 years or more in good health.

The chain links TRBV20-1 to TRBJ2-1; D not resolved. The J call may be faulty, since TRBJ2-7 better matches the DNA end. Looked up from germline, CDR1 is DFQATT and CDR2 is SNEGSKA (reference sequence). CDR3 length: 14 amino acids. The DNA for the CDR3 is TGCAGTGCCGAACCTACCGTCCCCTACAATGAGCAGTACTTC. Protein sequence: CSAEPTVPYNEQYF.

J is TRBJ1-1 and V is TRBV5-1; D may be TRBD1 (6 bases). Trimming pared 5 bases from V and 0 bases from J, leaving 23 bases between. Germline V gives CDR1 SGHRS, CDR2 YFSETQ. The CDR3 has 18 residues. CDR3 loop: CASRGGGATLGMNTEAFF. The CDR3 DNA reads TGCGCCAGCAGGGGAGGGGGGGCAACCCTCGGGATGAACACTGAAGCTTTCTTT. Looking up the rest from reference TRBV5-1 and TRBJ1-1 gives the full variable domain: KAGVTQTPRYLIKTRGQQVTLSCSPISGHRSVSWYQQTPGQGLQFLFEYFSETQRNKGNFPGRFSGRQFSNSRSEMNVSTLELGDSALYLCASRGGGATLGMNTEAFFGQGTRLTVV.

The chain joins TRBV20-1 to TRBJ2-1; 8 bases are shared with TRBD1. V lost 3 bases and J lost 7; bases outside the gene matches: 8. CDR3 length: 14 residues. CDR1 DFQATT and CDR2 SNEGSKA come from the germline V gene (reference sequence). CDR3 bases: TGCAGTGCTAGGGACAGGGTGGGTAAAAATGAGCAGTTCTTC. Its protein product is CSARDRVGKNEQFF.

The V call is TRBV29-1, the J call TRBJ2-1; possibly TRBD1 or TRBD2 for D (5 bases each). The ends were cut back, 4 bases at V and 3 bases at J, with 7 bases in the middle. Germline-derived CDR1 and CDR2 are SQVTM and ANQGSEA. The CDR3 has 12 residues. The CDR3 region is CSVGDLYNEQFF. CDR3 DNA: TGCAGCGTTGGGGACCTCTACAATGAGCAGTTCTTC.

The chain combines TRBV9 with TRBJ2-3; D ambiguous. The CDR3 contains 15 residues. The V and J ends lost 0 bases and 3 bases respectively, with 11 bases between them. Germline CDR1 is SGDLS and CDR2 is YYNGEE. In DNA, the CDR3 is TGTGCCAGCAGCGTAGCCGCCCTCCTAACAGATACGCAGTATTTT. This encodes CASSVAALLTDTQYF.